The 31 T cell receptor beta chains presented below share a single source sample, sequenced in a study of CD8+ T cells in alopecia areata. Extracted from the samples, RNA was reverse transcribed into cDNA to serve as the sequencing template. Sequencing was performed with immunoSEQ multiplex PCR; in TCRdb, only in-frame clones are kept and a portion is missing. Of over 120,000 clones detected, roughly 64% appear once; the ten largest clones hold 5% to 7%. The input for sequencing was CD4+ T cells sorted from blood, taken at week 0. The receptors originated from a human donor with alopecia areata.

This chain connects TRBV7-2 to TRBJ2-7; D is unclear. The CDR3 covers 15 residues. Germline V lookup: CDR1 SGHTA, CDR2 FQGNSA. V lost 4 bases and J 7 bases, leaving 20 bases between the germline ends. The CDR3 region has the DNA TGTGCCAGCAGCTCTGGCCCTCTGCTTAGGGCGGAGCAGTACTTC. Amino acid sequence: CASSSGPLLRAEQYF. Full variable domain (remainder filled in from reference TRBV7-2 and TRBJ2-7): GAGVSQSPSNKVTEKGKDVELRCDPISGHTALYWYRQSLGQGLEFLIYFQGNSAPDKSGLPSDRFSAERTGGSVSTLTIQRTQQEDSAVYLCASSSGPLLRAEQYFGPGTRLTVT.

CDR3 sequence reads: CAITSSGLGGYTF. In DNA form, the CDR3 reads TGTGCCATCACCAGCAGCGGCCTTGGGGGCTACACCTTC. The rearrangement uses TRBV10-3 and TRBJ1-2, with D unclear. Germline lookup yields CDR1 ENHRY and CDR2 SYGVKD. The V end lost 7 bases, the J end lost 8 bases, and 17 bases lay between the germline ends. The CDR3 contains 13 residues.

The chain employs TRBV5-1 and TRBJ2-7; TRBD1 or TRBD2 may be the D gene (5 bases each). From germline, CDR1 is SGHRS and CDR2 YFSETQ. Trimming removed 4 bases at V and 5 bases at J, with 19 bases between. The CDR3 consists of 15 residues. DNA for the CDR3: TGCGCCAGCAGCGGCGACGGGGCAGTGGATGACGAGCAGTACTTC. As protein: CASSGDGAVDDEQYF.

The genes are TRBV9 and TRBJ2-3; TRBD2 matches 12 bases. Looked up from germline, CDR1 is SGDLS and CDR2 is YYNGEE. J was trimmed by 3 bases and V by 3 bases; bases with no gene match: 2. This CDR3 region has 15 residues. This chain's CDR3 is CASSGLAGGTDTQYF. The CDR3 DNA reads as TGTGCCAGCAGCGGCCTAGCGGGGGGGACAGATACGCAGTATTTT. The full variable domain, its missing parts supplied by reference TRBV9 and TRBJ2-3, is DSGVTQTPKHLITATGQRVTLRCSPRSGDLSVYWYQQSLDQGLQFLIQYYNGEERAKGNILERFSAQQFPDLHSELNLSSLELGDSALYFCASSGLAGGTDTQYFGPGTRLTVL.

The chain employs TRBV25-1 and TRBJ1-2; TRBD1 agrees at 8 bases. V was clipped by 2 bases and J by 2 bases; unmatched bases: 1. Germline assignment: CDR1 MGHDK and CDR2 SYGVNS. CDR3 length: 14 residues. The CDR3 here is CASSEQGANYGYTF. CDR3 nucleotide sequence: TGTGCCAGCAGTGAACAGGGGGCAAACTATGGCTACACCTTC.

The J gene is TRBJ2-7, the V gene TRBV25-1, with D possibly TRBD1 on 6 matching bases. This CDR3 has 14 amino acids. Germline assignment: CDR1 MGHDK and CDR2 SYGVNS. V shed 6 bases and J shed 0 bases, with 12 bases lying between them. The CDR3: CASRGDTSSYEQYF. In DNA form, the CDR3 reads TGTGCCAGCAGGGGGGACACGAGCTCCTACGAGCAGTACTTC.

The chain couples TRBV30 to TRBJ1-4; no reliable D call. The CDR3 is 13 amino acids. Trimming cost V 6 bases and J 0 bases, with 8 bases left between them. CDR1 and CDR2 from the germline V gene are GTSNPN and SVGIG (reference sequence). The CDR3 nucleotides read TGTGCCTGCCGTATGGCAACTAATGAAAAACTGTTTTTT. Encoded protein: CACRMATNEKLFF.

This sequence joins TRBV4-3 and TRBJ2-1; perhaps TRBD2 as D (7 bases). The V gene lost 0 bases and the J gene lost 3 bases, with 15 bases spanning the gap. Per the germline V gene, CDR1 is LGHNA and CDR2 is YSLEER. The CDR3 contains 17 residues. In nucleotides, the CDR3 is TGCGCCAGCAGCCAAGACGACGGGGGGCATTACTACAATGAGCAGTTCTTC. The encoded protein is CASSQDDGGHYYNEQFF.

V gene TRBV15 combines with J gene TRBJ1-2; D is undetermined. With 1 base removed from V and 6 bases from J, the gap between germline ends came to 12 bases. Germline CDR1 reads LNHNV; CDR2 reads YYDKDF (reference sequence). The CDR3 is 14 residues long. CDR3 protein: CATSRVAAGDGYTF. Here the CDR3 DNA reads TGTGCCACCAGCAGAGTCGCGGCCGGAGATGGCTACACCTTC.

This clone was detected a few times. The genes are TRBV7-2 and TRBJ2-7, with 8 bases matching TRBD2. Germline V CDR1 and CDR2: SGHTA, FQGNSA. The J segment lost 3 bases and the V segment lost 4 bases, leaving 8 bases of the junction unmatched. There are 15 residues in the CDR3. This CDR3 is CASSSGGAPFYEQYF. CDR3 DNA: TGTGCCAGCAGCTCGGGAGGGGCGCCCTTCTACGAGCAGTACTTC.

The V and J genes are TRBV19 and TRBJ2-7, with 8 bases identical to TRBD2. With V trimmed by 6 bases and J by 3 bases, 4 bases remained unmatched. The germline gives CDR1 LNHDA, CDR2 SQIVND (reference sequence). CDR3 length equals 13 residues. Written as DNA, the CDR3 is TGTGCCAGTAGCGGACTAGCTGGCTACGAGCAGTACTTC. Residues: CASSGLAGYEQYF. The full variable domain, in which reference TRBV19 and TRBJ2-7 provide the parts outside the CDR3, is DGGITQSPKYLFRKEGQNVTLSCEQNLNHDAMYWYRQDPGQGLRLIYYSQIVNDFQKGDIAEGYSVSREKKESFPLTVTSAQKNPTAFYLCASSGLAGYEQYFGPGTRLTVT.

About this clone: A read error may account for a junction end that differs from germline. The CDR3 protein is CASSAGTETQYF. The CDR3, as DNA: TGTGCTAGCAGCGCAGGCACAGAGACCCAGTACTTC. V is TRBV7-7 and J is TRBJ2-5; D gene uncertain. Germline V gene data show CDR1 as SSHAT and CDR2 as FNYEAQ (reference sequence). The CDR3 covers 12 residues. Based on the CDR3 plus reference TRBV7-7 and TRBJ2-5, the full variable domain is GAGVSQSPRYKVTKRGQDVTLRCDPISSHATLYWYQQALGQGPEFLTYFNYEAQPDKSGLPSDRFSAERPEGSISTLTIQRTEQRDSAMYRCASSAGTETQYFGPGTRLLVL.

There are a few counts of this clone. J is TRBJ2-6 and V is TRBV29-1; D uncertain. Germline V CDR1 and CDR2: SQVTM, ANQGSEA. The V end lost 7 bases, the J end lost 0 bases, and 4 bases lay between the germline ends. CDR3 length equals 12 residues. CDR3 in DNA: TGCAGCGGGGTCTCTGGGGCCAACGTCCTGACTTTC. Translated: CSGVSGANVLTF.

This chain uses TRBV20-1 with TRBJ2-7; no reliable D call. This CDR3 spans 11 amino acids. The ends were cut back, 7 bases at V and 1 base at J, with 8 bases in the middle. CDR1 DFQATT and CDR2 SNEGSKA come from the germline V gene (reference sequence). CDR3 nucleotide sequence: TGCAGTGTTAGTACTTCCTACGAGCAGTACTTC. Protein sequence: CSVSTSYEQYF.

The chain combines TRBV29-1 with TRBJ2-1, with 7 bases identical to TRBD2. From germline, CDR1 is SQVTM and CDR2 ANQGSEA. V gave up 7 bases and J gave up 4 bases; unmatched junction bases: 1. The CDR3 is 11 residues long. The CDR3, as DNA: TGCAGCGCCGGGAGGTACAATGAGCAGTTCTTC. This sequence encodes CSAGRYNEQFF.

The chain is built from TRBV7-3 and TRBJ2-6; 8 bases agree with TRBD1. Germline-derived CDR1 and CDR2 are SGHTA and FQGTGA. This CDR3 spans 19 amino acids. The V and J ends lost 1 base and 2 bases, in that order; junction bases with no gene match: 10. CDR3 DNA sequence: TGTGCCAGCAGCTTAATTCCCCCGGGACAGGAACCTGGGGCCAACGTCCTGACTTTC. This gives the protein CASSLIPPGQEPGANVLTF.

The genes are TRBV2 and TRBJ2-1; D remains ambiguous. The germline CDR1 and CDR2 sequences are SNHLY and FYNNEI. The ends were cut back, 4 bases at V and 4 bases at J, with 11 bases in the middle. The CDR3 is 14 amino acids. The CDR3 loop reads CASSASPPYNEQFF. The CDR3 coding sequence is TGTGCCAGCAGTGCGTCACCACCTTACAATGAGCAGTTCTTC.

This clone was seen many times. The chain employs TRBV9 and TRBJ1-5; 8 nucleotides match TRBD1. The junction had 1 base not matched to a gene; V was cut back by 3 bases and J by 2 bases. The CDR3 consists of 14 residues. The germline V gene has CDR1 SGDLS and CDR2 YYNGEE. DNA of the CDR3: TGTGCCAGCAGCGCGGACAGGGGCAATCAGCCCCAGCATTTT. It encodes CASSADRGNQPQHF. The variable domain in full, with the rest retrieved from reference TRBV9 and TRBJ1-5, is DSGVTQTPKHLITATGQRVTLRCSPRSGDLSVYWYQQSLDQGLQFLIQYYNGEERAKGNILERFSAQQFPDLHSELNLSSLELGDSALYFCASSADRGNQPQHFGDGTRLSIL.

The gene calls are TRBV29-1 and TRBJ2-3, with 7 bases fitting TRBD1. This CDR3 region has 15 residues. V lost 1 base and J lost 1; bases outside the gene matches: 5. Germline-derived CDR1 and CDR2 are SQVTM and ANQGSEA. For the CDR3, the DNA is TGCAGCGTTGAAGGACAGGGAGATGGCACAGATACGCAGTATTTT. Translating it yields CSVEGQGDGTDTQYF.

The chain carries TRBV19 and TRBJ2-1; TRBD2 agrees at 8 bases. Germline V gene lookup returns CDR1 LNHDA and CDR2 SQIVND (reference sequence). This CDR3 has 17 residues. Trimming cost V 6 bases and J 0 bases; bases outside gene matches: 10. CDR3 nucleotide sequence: TGTGCCAGTAGGCCCTATCCGGCGGGGGGCTCCTACAATGAGCAGTTCTTC. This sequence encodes CASRPYPAGGSYNEQFF.

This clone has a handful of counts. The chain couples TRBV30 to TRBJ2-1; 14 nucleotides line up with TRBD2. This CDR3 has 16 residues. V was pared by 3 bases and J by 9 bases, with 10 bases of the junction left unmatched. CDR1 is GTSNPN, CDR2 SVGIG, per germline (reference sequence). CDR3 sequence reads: CAWRRPGLAGVGEQFF. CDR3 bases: TGTGCCTGGAGGAGACCGGGACTAGCGGGGGTCGGTGAGCAGTTCTTC.

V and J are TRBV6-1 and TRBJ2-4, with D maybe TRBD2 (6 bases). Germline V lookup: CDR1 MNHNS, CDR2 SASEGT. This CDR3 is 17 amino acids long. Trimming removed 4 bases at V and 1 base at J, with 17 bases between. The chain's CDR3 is CASSASLAHGAKNIQYF. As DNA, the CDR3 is TGTGCCAGCAGTGCTTCCCTAGCGCATGGGGCCAAAAACATTCAGTACTTC.

CDR3 coding DNA: TGCGCCAGCAGCTTGGAAACAGGGGACAATGAGCAGTTCTTC. Protein product: CASSLETGDNEQFF. This chain joins TRBV5-1 and TRBJ2-1; the match to TRBD1 covers 7 bases. The CDR3 has 14 residues. J was trimmed by 5 bases and V by 0 bases; bases with no gene match: 2. Germline V gene lookup returns CDR1 SGHRS and CDR2 YFSETQ. The full variable domain, its missing parts supplied by reference TRBV5-1 and TRBJ2-1, is KAGVTQTPRYLIKTRGQQVTLSCSPISGHRSVSWYQQTPGQGLQFLFEYFSETQRNKGNFPGRFSGRQFSNSRSEMNVSTLELGDSALYLCASSLETGDNEQFFGPGTRLTVL.

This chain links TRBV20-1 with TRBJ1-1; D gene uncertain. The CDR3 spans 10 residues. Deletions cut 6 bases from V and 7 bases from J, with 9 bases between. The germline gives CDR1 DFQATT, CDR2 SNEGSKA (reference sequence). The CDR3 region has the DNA TGCAGTGCAATGAGAAATGAAGCTTTCTTT. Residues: CSAMRNEAFF.

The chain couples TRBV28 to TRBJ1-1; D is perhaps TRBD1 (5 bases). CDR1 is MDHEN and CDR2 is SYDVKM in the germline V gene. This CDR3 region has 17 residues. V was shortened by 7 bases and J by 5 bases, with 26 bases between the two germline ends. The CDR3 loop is CASIPPWGRGRGTEAFF. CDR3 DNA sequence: TGTGCCAGCATCCCTCCCTGGGGCCGCGGGCGGGGAACTGAAGCTTTCTTT.

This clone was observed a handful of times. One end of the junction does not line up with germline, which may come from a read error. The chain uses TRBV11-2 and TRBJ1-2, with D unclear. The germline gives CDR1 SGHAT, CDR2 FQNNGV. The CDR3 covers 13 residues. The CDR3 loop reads CASSVDGLYGYTF. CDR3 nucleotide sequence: TGTGCCAGCAGCGTAGACGGGCTCTATGGCTACACCTTC.

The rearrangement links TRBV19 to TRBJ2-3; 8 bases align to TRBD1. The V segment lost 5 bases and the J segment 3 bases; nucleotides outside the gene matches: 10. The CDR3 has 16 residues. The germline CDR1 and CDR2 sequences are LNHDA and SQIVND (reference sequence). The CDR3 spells CASSGQGRTGTDTQYF. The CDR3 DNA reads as TGTGCCAGTAGTGGACAGGGTAGGACTGGTACAGATACGCAGTATTTT.

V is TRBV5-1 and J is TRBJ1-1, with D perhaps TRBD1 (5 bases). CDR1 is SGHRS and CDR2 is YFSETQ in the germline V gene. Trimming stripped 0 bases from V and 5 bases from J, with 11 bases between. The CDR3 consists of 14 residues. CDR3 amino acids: CASSLDRGNTEAFF. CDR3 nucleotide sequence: TGCGCCAGCAGCTTGGATCGGGGCAATACTGAAGCTTTCTTT.

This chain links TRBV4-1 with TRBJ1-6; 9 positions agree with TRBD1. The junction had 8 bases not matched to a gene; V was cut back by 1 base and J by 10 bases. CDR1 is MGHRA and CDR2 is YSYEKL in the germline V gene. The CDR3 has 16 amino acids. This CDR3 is CASSQGPDRGESPLHF. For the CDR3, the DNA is TGCGCCAGCAGCCAAGGTCCGGACAGGGGAGAATCACCCCTCCACTTT.

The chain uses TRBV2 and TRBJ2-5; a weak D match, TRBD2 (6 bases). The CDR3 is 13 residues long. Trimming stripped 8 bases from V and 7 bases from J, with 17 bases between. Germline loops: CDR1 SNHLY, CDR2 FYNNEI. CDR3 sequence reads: CASGGSALGTQYF. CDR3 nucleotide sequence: TGTGCCAGCGGGGGGAGTGCCCTGGGGACCCAGTACTTC.

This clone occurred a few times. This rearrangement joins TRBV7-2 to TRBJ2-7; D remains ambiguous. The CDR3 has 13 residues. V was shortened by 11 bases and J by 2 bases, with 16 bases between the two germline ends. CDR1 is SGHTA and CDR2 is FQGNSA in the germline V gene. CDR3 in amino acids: CAVGSPSTYEQYF. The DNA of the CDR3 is TGTGCCGTGGGTTCACCGTCAACCTACGAGCAGTACTTC. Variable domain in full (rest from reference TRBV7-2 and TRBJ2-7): GAGVSQSPSNKVTEKGKDVELRCDPISGHTALYWYRQSLGQGLEFLIYFQGNSAPDKSGLPSDRFSAERTGGSVSTLTIQRTQQEDSAVYLCAVGSPSTYEQYFGPGTRLTVT.